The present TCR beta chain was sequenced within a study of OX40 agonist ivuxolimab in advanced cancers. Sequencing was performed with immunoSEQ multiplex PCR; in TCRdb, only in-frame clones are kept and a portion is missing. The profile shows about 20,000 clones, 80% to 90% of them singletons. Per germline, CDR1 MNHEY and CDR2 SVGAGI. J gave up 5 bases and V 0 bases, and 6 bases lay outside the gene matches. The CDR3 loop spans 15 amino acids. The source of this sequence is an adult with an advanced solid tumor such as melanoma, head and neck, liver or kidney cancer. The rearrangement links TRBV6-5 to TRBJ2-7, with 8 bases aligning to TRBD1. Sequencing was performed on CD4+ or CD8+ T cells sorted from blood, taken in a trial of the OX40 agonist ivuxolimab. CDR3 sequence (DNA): TGTGCCAGCAGTTACTCCCGCAGGGGGCTCAACGAGCAGTACTTC. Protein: CASSYSRRGLNEQYF.